A selection of T cell receptor beta chains follows, all from one sample in a study of T cells in Graves' hyperthyroidism and ophthalmopathy. TCRdb independently ran MiXCR on the multiplex PCR reads; one entry per CDR3 protein. The data contain about 130,000 distinct CDR3 sequences, over 20% of them singletons. Sample: blood. These receptors all come from a woman between 50 and 59 years old with Graves' hyperthyroidism that later progressed to Graves' ophthalmopathy. Each CDR3 is given with its conserved first and last residue. D genes are given only for firm matches. Clone size appears in some rows only: once, few, many, or a class for an expanded clone.

>few|TRBJ2-6|TRBV24-1|TRBD1
TGTGCCACCGAGGCGGTGACAGGGGCAGGGGCCAACGTCCTGACTTTC
CATEAVTGAGANVLTF
>many|TRBJ2-5|TRBV7-3|TRBD2
TGTGCCAGCAGCCTCAACGGCGGGGGGGGGGAGACCCAGTACTTC
CASSLNGGGGETQYF
>medium-sized|TRBJ1-2|TRBV11-2|-
TGTGCCAGCAGCACCAGTCGGACCAACTATGGCTACACCTTC
CASSTSRTNYGYTF
>-|TRBJ1-1|TRBV28|-
TGTGCCAGCTCCCCGAAGGGGGGCACTGAAGCTTTCTTT
CASSPKGGTEAFF
>-|TRBJ2-7|TRBV4-2|TRBD1
TGTGCCAGCAGCCAAGAGGACAGGTCTTCCTACGAGCAGTACTTC
CASSQEDRSSYEQYF
>-|TRBJ1-3|TRBV20-1|-
TGCAGTGCGCGTATTGGAAACACCATATATTTT
CSARIGNTIYF
>few|TRBJ1-1|TRBV19|-
TGTGCCAGTAGTATGCGAGGCGGTGAAGCTTTCTTT
CASSMRGGEAFF
>few|TRBJ2-2|TRBV27|TRBD1
TGTGCCAGCAGGGCGACAGGGGGTACCGGGGAGCTGTTTTTT
CASRATGGTGELFF
>many|TRBJ2-7|TRBV6-1|-
TGTGCCAGCAGTGAAGACAGGCCCCATTCCTACGAGCAGTACTTC
CASSEDRPHSYEQYF
>-|TRBJ2-5|TRBV5-4|TRBD1
TGTGCCAGCAGCCAACAGGGGGCGCAACAAGAGACCCAGTACTTC
CASSQQGAQQETQYF
>many|TRBJ2-7|TRBV5-1|TRBD2
TGCGCCAGCAGCTTGCTCGAGGGAGGGTTGGGCGAGCAGTACTTC
CASSLLEGGLGEQYF
>many|TRBJ2-1|TRBV27|TRBD2
TGTGCCAGCAGTCCAGGGACTAGCGGGAGTTACAATGAGCAGTTCTTC
CASSPGTSGSYNEQFF
>-|TRBJ1-5|TRBV19|-
TGTGCCAGTAGTATTGGACAGAATAATCAGCCCCAGCATTTT
CASSIGQNNQPQHF
>-|TRBJ2-1|TRBV3-1|TRBD1
TGTGCCAGCAGCCGAGCCCCCGACAGGGGGAACAATGAGCAGTTCTTC
CASSRAPDRGNNEQFF
>many|TRBJ2-5|TRBV11-2|-
TGTGCCAGCAGCTTAGGAATGCCCCGCCAAGAGACCCAGTACTTC
CASSLGMPRQETQYF
>few|TRBJ2-2|TRBV5-4|-
TGTGCCAGCAGCTTACAACTAGACACCGGGGAGCTGTTTTTT
CASSLQLDTGELFF
>many|TRBJ1-5|TRBV3-1|TRBD1
TGTGCCAGCAGCCTTGGACAGGGGGGCAATCAGCCCCAGCATTTT
CASSLGQGGNQPQHF
>many|TRBJ1-6|TRBV12-3/TRBV12-4|-
TGTGCCAGCAGTTTGGGCCTGAATTCACCCCTCCACTTT
CASSLGLNSPLHF
>many|TRBJ1-5|TRBV20-1|TRBD1
TGCAGTGCTAGCGCTCCCAGGGGGGGCAATCAGCCCCAGCATTTT
CSASAPRGGNQPQHF
>-|TRBJ1-2|TRBV5-1|TRBD1
TGCGCCAGCAGCTCAAACAGGGGGCTGGATGGCTACACCTTC
CASSSNRGLDGYTF
>many|TRBJ1-5|TRBV28|TRBD1
TGTGCCAGCAGTCGCCCTCGACAGGGCGTAGGCGAGCCCCAGCATTTT
CASSRPRQGVGEPQHF
>-|TRBJ2-4|TRBV29-1|-
TGCAGCGCCGACACGACCAAAAACATTCAGTACTTC
CSADTTKNIQYF
>many|TRBJ1-4|TRBV4-1|-
TGCGCCAGCAGCCAAGTGGGCAGCCTTAATGAAAAACTGTTTTTT
CASSQVGSLNEKLFF
>few|TRBJ2-7|TRBV4-1|-
TGCGCCAGCAGCCCAGAAGGAGCAGGGGTCTCCTACGAGCAGTACTTC
CASSPEGAGVSYEQYF
>many|TRBJ2-3|TRBV6-1|-
TGTGCCAGCGGCTGGGGCCCCGATACGCAGTATTTT
CASGWGPDTQYF
>-|TRBJ2-3|TRBV5-5|TRBD2
TGTGCCAGCAGCGCTAGCGGGAGTAGGGCAGATACGCAGTATTTT
CASSASGSRADTQYF
>many|TRBJ2-5|TRBV5-1|-
TGCGCCAGCAGCTTACTGAGTACCGGTTACCAAGAGACCCAGTACTTC
CASSLLSTGYQETQYF
>many|TRBJ2-6|TRBV20-1|TRBD1
TGCAGTGCAAGAGACAGGGAGAGCTCTGGGGCCAACGTCCTGACTTTC
CSARDRESSGANVLTF
>many|TRBJ2-1|TRBV2|TRBD2
TGTGCCAGCAGCGTTCTAGCGGGAGGGTCCTACAATGAGCAGTTCTTC
CASSVLAGGSYNEQFF
>many|TRBJ2-5|TRBV7-2|-
TGTGCCAGCAGCTTATGGGGGCAAGAGACCCAGTACTTC
CASSLWGQETQYF
>-|TRBJ2-1|TRBV2|TRBD2
TGTGCCAGCAGGGGCGGGACTAGCGGGGCCTATGAGCAGTTCTTC
CASRGGTSGAYEQFF
>many|TRBJ2-7|TRBV20-1|-
TGCAGTGCTAGAGGAATGGGTCAGTCCTACGAGCAGTACTTC
CSARGMGQSYEQYF
>once|TRBJ2-3|TRBV5-1|-
TGCGCCAGCAGCTTGGAAGAGAGCACAGATACGCAGTATTTT
CASSLEESTDTQYF
>many|TRBJ1-6|TRBV20-1|-
TGCAGTGCTAGAGATCAGGGGTCCTATAATTCACCCCTCCACTTT
CSARDQGSYNSPLHF
>-|TRBJ2-2|TRBV14|-
TGTGCCAGCAGCCAAGCACTGGGAAACGGGGAGCTGTTTTTT
CASSQALGNGELFF
>-|TRBJ2-7|TRBV4-1|TRBD2
TGCGCCAGCAGCCAAGGGCTAGCGGGGTACCCCAACGAGCAGTACTTC
CASSQGLAGYPNEQYF
>many|TRBJ2-7|TRBV7-8|TRBD2
TGTGCCAGCAGCTTAGCCGTAGCGGGGAGCTCCTACGAGCAGTACTTC
CASSLAVAGSSYEQYF
>few|TRBJ2-2|TRBV12-3/TRBV12-4|-
TGTGGGGTCGTCACTTCGAACACCGGGGAGCTGTTTTTT
CGVVTSNTGELFF
>many|TRBJ2-7|TRBV28|-
TGTGCCAGCAGTTTACCAACAGGGTCCTACGAGCAGTACTTC
CASSLPTGSYEQYF
>many|TRBJ2-7|TRBV11-2|-
TGTGCCAGCAGCTTATCGACCTCGTGGAGTCGCTCCTACGAGCAGTACTTC
CASSLSTSWSRSYEQYF
>many|TRBJ2-7|TRBV28|TRBD1
TGTGCCAGCCGTGGGACAGGTGGAACCTACGAGCAGTACTTC
CASRGTGGTYEQYF
>many|TRBJ2-5|TRBV11-2|TRBD2
TGTGCCAGCAGCTACGGACTAGCGGGCGAAAAGACCCAGTACTTC
CASSYGLAGEKTQYF
>-|TRBJ2-1|TRBV19|-
TGTGCCAGTAGTATAGATCAAGGGGGGTACAATGAGCAGTTCTTC
CASSIDQGGYNEQFF
>few|TRBJ2-1|TRBV12-3/TRBV12-4|-
TGTGCCAGCAGGTCCCAGGATGCCTGGTACAATGAGCAGTTCTTC
CASRSQDAWYNEQFF
>many|TRBJ2-2|TRBV2|-
TGTGCCAGCAGTGAGCGAGGACCCCGGGACACCGGGGAGCTGTTTTTT
CASSERGPRDTGELFF
>few|TRBJ1-1|TRBV14|-
TGTGCCAGCAGTTTTTTTCTACCGGGATCGGAAGCTTTCTTT
CASSFFLPGSEAFF
>-|TRBJ2-3|TRBV11-1|-
TGTGCCAGCAGCCGGCTATTTACTGCGCAGTATTTT
CASSRLFTAQYF
>few|TRBJ1-5|TRBV20-1|-
TGCAGTGCTAGGTTGGGTAGCAATCAGCCCCAGCATTTT
CSARLGSNQPQHF
>few|TRBJ2-1|TRBV11-2|-
TGTGCCAGCTTCGGGTGGGAGACCGGTAATGAGCAGTTCTTC
CASFGWETGNEQFF
>-|TRBJ2-3|TRBV19|-
TGTGCCAGTAGTATGGAAGGTAAAGGTCCAGATACGCAGTATTTT
CASSMEGKGPDTQYF
>-|TRBJ1-2|TRBV6-1|-
TGTGCCCTAAGCGGGGGGTCCTATGGCTACACCTTC
CALSGGSYGYTF
>many|TRBJ2-7|TRBV28|-
TGTGCCAGCAGTTTTTGGGCCTGGGGGGAGCAGTACTTC
CASSFWAWGEQYF
>few|TRBJ2-1|TRBV19|-
TGTGCCAGTAGTATTGGCCTGCCGCCATACAATGAGCAGTTCTTC
CASSIGLPPYNEQFF
>-|TRBJ2-1|TRBV11-2|TRBD2
TGTGCCAGCAGCTTCGGACTAGCGGGAGGGGATGAGCAGTTCTTC
CASSFGLAGGDEQFF
>many|TRBJ2-5|TRBV5-8|TRBD1
TGTGCCAGCAGCCATTTGACAGGGGGGGAAGAGACCCAGTACTTC
CASSHLTGGEETQYF
>few|TRBJ2-3|TRBV27|-
TGTGCCAGCCCCCCGGCAGATACGCAGTATTTT
CASPPADTQYF
>many|TRBJ2-7|TRBV30|TRBD1
TGTGCCTGGAGTCCGACAGGGGGCTCCTACGAGCAGTACTTC
CAWSPTGGSYEQYF
>many|TRBJ1-1|TRBV12-3/TRBV12-4|-
TGTGCCAGCCGCTTGGGGGGCGCGTTAACTGAAGCTTTCTTT
CASRLGGALTEAFF
>many|TRBJ2-7|TRBV7-9|-
TGTGCCAGCAGCTCCGACCGGCTAACGCAGTACTTC
CASSSDRLTQYF